Listed below are T cell receptor beta chains from one sample, sequenced in a study of cytomegalovirus exposure and HLA in healthy donors. Using immunoSEQ multiplex PCR, the repertoire was profiled, and TCRdb retains in-frame clones only, with some absent. The repertoire table contains about 60,000 clones. The sequenced sample consisted of PBMCs. The receptors derive from a man aged 50 or older in good health and CMV-seropositive. CDR3s include the opening cysteine and the closing phenylalanine or tryptophan. D genes are given only for firm matches.

J,V,D,CDR3,DNA
TRBJ1-5,TRBV7-2,.,CASSSYSNQPQHF,TGTGCCAGCAGCTCTTATAGCAATCAGCCCCAGCATTTT
TRBJ1-4,TRBV18,TRBD1,CASSPGQGANEKLFF,TGTGCCAGCTCACCCGGACAGGGAGCTAATGAAAAACTGTTTTTT
TRBJ1-1,TRBV7-9,.,CASSPSYGGWTEAFF,TGTGCCAGCAGCCCCTCGTATGGGGGGTGGACTGAAGCTTTCTTT
TRBJ1-5,TRBV29-1,.,CSVQGGNQPQHF,TGCAGCGTACAGGGAGGGAATCAGCCCCAGCATTTT
TRBJ1-5,TRBV30,TRBD1,CAFRDRGRNQPQHF,TGTGCCTTCCGGGACAGGGGGCGCAATCAGCCCCAGCATTTT
TRBJ2-7,TRBV5-6,TRBD2,CASSLRSGRVYEQYF,TGTGCCAGCAGCCTGAGGAGCGGGAGGGTATACGAGCAGTACTTC
TRBJ2-2,TRBV6-1,.,CASGTPNTGELFF,TGTGCCAGCGGGACACCGAACACCGGGGAGCTGTTTTTT
TRBJ1-4,TRBV2,.,CASSLSEKLFF,TGTGCCAGCAGTTTGTCGGAAAAACTGTTTTTT
TRBJ2-7,TRBV13,.,CASSHSPYEQYF,TGTGCCAGCAGCCACTCCCCCTACGAGCAGTACTTC
TRBJ2-7,TRBV10-3,TRBD1,CAISGNGQGVVYEQYF,TGTGCCATCAGTGGAAATGGACAGGGGGTAGTGTACGAGCAGTACTTC
TRBJ2-7,TRBV18,.,CASSPQGKGAYEQYF,TGTGCCAGCTCACCACAGGGGAAAGGAGCCTACGAGCAGTACTTC
TRBJ1-4,TRBV27,.,CASKGGSNEKLFF,TGTGCCAGCAAGGGAGGTTCTAATGAAAAACTGTTTTTT
TRBJ2-3,TRBV4-3,.,CASSQVGGADTQYF,TGCGCCAGCAGCCAAGTCGGTGGGGCGGATACGCAGTATTTT
TRBJ2-6,TRBV28,.,CASRSGANVLTF,TGTGCCAGCAGGAGTGGGGCCAACGTCCTGACTTTC
TRBJ1-4,TRBV2,.,CASSGQIEKLFF,TGTGCCAGCAGTGGACAGATCGAAAAACTGTTTTTT
TRBJ2-7,TRBV4-1,TRBD2,CASSLAGTSGYEQYF,TGCGCCAGCAGCCTTGCCGGGACTAGCGGTTACGAGCAGTACTTC
TRBJ2-6,TRBV4-3,.,CASSQDRGAGANVLTF,TGCGCCAGCAGCCAAGACAGGGGTGCTGGGGCCAACGTCCTGACTTTC
TRBJ2-7,TRBV4-1,TRBD1,CASSQVGTDYEQYF,TGCGCCAGCAGCCAAGTCGGGACAGACTACGAGCAGTACTTC
TRBJ2-3,TRBV20-1,.,CSAFGGTQYF,TGCAGTGCCTTCGGGGGTACGCAGTATTTT
TRBJ2-7,TRBV25-1,.,CASSQGRAYEQYF,TGTGCCAGCAGTCAGGGGCGAGCCTACGAGCAGTACTTC
TRBJ1-4,TRBV2,TRBD1,CASRTGRVSNEKLFF,TGTGCCAGCAGGACAGGGCGGGTTAGTAATGAAAAACTGTTTTTT
TRBJ1-1,TRBV30,.,CAWSAGRGFEAFF,TGTGCCTGGAGTGCGGGGAGAGGTTTTGAAGCTTTCTTT
TRBJ1-5,TRBV6-1,.,CATSRENNQPQHF,TGTGCCACCTCCCGAGAGAACAATCAGCCCCAGCATTTT
TRBJ1-1,TRBV6-1,TRBD1,CASSEVGQGVGTEAFF,TGTGCCAGCAGTGAGGTCGGACAGGGAGTGGGCACTGAAGCTTTCTTT
TRBJ1-1,TRBV7-9,.,CASSPGGGHGEAFF,TGTGCCAGCAGCCCCGGGGGGGGGCATGGTGAAGCTTTCTTT
TRBJ2-2,TRBV28,TRBD1,CASSWTGGGAGELFF,TGTGCCAGCAGTTGGACAGGGGGAGGAGCCGGGGAGCTGTTTTTT
TRBJ2-5,TRBV4-1,.,CASSQETGGAAQYF,TGCGCCAGCAGCCAAGAAACAGGCGGGGCGGCCCAGTACTTC
TRBJ2-1,TRBV5-1,.,CASSLGPGNEQFF,TGCGCCAGCAGCTTAGGTCCAGGGAATGAGCAGTTCTTC
TRBJ1-2,TRBV6-5,.,CASSYEGRGYTF,TGTGCCAGCAGTTACGAGGGTAGAGGCTACACCTTC
TRBJ2-1,TRBV18,.,CASSPYQGDEQFF,TGTGCCAGCTCACCTTACCAGGGTGATGAGCAGTTCTTC
TRBJ1-1,TRBV28,.,CASSPTTILNTEAFF,TGTGCCAGCAGTCCCACGACAATTTTGAACACTGAAGCTTTCTTT
TRBJ2-1,TRBV6-5,.,CASRQGSYNEQFF,TGTGCCAGCAGACAGGGCTCCTACAATGAGCAGTTCTTC
TRBJ2-7,TRBV7-9,TRBD1,CASSLSPGQGEVVQYF,TGTGCCAGCAGCTTATCACCGGGACAGGGGGAGGTTGTGCAGTACTTC
TRBJ2-6,TRBV2,.,CASRLQGSGANVLTF,TGTGCCAGCAGGCTCCAGGGTTCTGGGGCCAACGTCCTGACTTTC
TRBJ1-1,TRBV19,.,CASKVRQLPSSNTEAFF,TGTGCCAGTAAAGTGAGGCAGCTTCCATCGTCGAACACTGAAGCTTTCTTT
TRBJ2-2,TRBV28,TRBD2,CGSQREVGGELFF,TGTGGCTCCCAGCGGGAGGTGGGCGGGGAGCTGTTTTTT
TRBJ1-5,TRBV15,TRBD1,CATLSGTGIYSNQPQHF,TGTGCCACCTTGTCCGGGACAGGTATCTATAGCAATCAGCCCCAGCATTTT
TRBJ2-7,TRBV5-1,TRBD1,CASSSQTGGRNEQYF,TGCGCCAGCAGCTCGCAGACAGGGGGGAGGAACGAGCAGTACTTC
TRBJ2-6,TRBV4-3,.,CASSQEGVSGANVLTF,TGCGCCAGCAGCCAAGAAGGGGTTTCTGGGGCCAACGTCCTGACTTTC
TRBJ1-1,TRBV18,TRBD1,CASSPGQTNTEAFF,TGTGCCAGCTCACCGGGACAGACGAACACTGAAGCTTTCTTT
TRBJ1-4,TRBV4-3,.,CASSQDLRENEKLFF,TGCGCCAGCAGCCAAGATCTACGGGAAAATGAAAAACTGTTTTTT
TRBJ2-3,TRBV5-1,.,CASSLVGQGGAGGTQYF,TGCGCCAGCAGCTTGGTGGGACAGGGAGGAGCGGGAGGTACGCAGTATTTT
TRBJ1-2,TRBV23-1,.,CASSQPPGGYTF,TGCGCCAGCAGTCAACCCCCTGGCGGCTACACCTTC
TRBJ1-2,TRBV6-6,.,CASREGGRYHYGYTF,TGTGCCAGCAGGGAGGGAGGGCGTTACCACTATGGCTACACCTTC
TRBJ2-7,TRBV18,TRBD1,CASSPSVGQAYEQYF,TGTGCCAGCTCACCATCCGTGGGACAGGCCTACGAGCAGTACTTC
TRBJ1-3,TRBV4-3,TRBD1,CASSQRPGQPSGNTIYF,TGCGCCAGCAGCCAGCGACCGGGACAGCCCTCTGGAAACACCATATATTTT
TRBJ1-5,TRBV19,TRBD1,CASRQPGQGIQPQHF,TGTGCCAGTAGACAACCGGGACAGGGTATTCAGCCCCAGCATTTT
TRBJ1-2,TRBV4-3,.,CASSQGSRGVYGYTF,TGCGCCAGCAGCCAAGGATCCAGGGGAGTTTATGGCTACACCTTC
TRBJ2-3,TRBV5-5,TRBD2,CASSWELAGGADTQYF,TGTGCCAGCAGCTGGGAACTAGCGGGAGGGGCAGATACGCAGTATTTT
TRBJ1-1,TRBV15,.,CATSVGRVLNTEAFF,TGTGCCACCAGCGTCGGCCGGGTACTGAACACTGAAGCTTTCTTT
TRBJ2-7,TRBV30,.,CAWSVRGFEQYF,TGTGCCTGGAGTGTAAGAGGGTTCGAGCAGTACTTC
TRBJ1-1,TRBV15,.,CATSRDGTRKNTEAFF,TGTGCCACCAGCAGAGATGGGACACGCAAGAACACTGAAGCTTTCTTT
TRBJ2-7,TRBV7-7,.,CASSFPGTNEQYF,TGTGCTAGCAGCTTCCCCGGGACAAACGAGCAGTACTTC
TRBJ2-5,TRBV18,.,CASSPYGETQYF,TGTGCCAGCTCACCCTATGGAGAGACCCAGTACTTC
TRBJ2-7,TRBV19,.,CASSSQGKDSSYEQYF,TGTGCCAGTAGTTCACAGGGAAAGGATAGCTCCTACGAGCAGTACTTC